This T cell receptor (beta chain) originates from a study of T cell repertoires in cytomegalovirus infection. The CDR3 has 16 residues. Germline assignment: CDR1 SGHTA and CDR2 FQGNSA. V gave up 3 bases and J gave up 3 bases; unmatched junction bases: 8. TCRdb independently ran MiXCR on the reads; one entry per CDR3 protein. The sample has 150,000 to 200,000 distinct CDR3 sequences; about 30% are singletons. The sample was PBMCs. This clonotype was obtained from a human donor in good health (CMV status not recorded). Some clones in this sample may be carry-over from other donors' samples. V usage is TRBV7-2 and J usage is TRBJ2-5, with 9 bases aligning to TRBD2. The CDR3 region has the DNA TGTGCCAGCAGCTTTCTGTCGCGGGGGGGAGAAGAGACCCAGTACTTC. This encodes CASSFLSRGGEETQYF.